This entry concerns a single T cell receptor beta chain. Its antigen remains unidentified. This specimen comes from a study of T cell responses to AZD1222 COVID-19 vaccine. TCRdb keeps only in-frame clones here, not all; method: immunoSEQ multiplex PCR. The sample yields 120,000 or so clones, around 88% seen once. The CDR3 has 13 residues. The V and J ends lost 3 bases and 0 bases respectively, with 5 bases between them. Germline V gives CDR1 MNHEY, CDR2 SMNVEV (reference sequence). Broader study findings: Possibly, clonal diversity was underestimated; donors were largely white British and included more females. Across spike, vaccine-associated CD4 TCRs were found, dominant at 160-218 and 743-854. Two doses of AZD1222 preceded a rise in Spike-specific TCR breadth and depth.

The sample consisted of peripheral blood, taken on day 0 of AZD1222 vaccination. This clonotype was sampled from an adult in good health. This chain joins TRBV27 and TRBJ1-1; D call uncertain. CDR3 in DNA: TGTGCCAGCAGTTTTGCCATGAACACTGAAGCTTTCTTT. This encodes CASSFAMNTEAFF.